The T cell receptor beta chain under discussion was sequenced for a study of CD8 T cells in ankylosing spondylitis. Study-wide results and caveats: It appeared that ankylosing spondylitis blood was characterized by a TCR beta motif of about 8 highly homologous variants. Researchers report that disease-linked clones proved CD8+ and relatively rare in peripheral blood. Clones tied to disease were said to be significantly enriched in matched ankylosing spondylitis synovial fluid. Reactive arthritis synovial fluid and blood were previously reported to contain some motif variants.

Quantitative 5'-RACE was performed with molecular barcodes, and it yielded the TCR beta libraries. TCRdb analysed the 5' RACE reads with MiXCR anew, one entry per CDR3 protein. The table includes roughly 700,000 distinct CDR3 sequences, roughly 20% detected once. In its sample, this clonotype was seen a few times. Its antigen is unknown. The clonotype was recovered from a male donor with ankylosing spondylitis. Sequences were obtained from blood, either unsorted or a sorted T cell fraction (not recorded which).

The CDR3 protein is CASSLTRRGDTDTQYF. The DNA of the CDR3 is TGTGCCAGCAGTCTAACTAGACGGGGGGACACAGATACGCAGTATTTT. The chain links TRBV2 to TRBJ2-3, with TRBD2 identical over 7 bases. The CDR3 has 16 amino acids. The germline CDR1 and CDR2 sequences are SNHLY and FYNNEI. Losses at the gene ends were 5 bases for V and 2 bases for J; bases not matched to a gene: 10.